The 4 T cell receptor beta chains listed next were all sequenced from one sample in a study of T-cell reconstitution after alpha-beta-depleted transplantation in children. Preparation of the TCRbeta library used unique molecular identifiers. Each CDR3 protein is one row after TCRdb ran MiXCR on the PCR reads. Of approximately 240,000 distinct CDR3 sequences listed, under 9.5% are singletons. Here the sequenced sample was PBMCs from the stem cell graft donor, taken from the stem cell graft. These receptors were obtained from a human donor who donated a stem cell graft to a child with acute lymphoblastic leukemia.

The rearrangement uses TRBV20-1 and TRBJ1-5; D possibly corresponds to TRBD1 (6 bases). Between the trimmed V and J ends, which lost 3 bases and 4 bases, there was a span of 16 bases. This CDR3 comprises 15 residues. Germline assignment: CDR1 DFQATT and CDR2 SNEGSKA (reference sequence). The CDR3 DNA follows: TGCAGTGCTAGTAGGGGGACCTATGGAAATCAGCCCCAGCATTTT. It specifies CSASRGTYGNQPQHF.

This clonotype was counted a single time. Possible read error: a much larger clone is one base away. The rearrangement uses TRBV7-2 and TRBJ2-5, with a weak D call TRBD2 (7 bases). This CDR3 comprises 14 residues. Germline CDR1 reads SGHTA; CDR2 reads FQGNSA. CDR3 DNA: TGTGCCAGCATCTTAGCCGGGGGGCGAGAGACCCAGTACTTC. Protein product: CASILAGGRETQYF. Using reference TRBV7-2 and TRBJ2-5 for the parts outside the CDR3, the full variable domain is GAGVSQSPSNKVTEKGKDVELRCDPISGHTALYWYRQSLGQGLEFLIYFQGNSAPDKSGLPSDRFSAERTGGSVSTLTIQRTQQEDSAVYLCASILAGGRETQYFGPGTRLLVL.

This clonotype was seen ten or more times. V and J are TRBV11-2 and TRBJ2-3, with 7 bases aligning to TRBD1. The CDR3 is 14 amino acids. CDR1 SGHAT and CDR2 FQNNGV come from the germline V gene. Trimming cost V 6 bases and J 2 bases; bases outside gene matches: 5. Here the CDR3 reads CASRTGWATDTQYF. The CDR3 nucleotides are TGTGCCAGCAGGACAGGGTGGGCCACAGATACGCAGTATTTT.

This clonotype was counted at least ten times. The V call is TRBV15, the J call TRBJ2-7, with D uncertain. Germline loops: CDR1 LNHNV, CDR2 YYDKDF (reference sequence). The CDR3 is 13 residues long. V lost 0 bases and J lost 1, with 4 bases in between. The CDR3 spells CATSRDTSYEQYF. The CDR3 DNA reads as TGTGCCACCAGCAGAGATACATCCTACGAGCAGTACTTC.